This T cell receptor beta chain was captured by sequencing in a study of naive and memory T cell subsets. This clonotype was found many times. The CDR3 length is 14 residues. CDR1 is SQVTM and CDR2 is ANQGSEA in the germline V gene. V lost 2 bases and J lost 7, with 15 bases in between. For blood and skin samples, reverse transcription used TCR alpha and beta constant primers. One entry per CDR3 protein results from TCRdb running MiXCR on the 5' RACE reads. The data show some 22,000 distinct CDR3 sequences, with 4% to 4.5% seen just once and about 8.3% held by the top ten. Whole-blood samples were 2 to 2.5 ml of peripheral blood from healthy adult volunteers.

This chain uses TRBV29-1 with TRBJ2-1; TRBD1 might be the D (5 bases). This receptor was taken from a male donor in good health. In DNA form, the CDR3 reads TGCAGCGTTGAACCGGCAGGGCATTTGAATGAGCAGTTCTTC. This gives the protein CSVEPAGHLNEQFF.